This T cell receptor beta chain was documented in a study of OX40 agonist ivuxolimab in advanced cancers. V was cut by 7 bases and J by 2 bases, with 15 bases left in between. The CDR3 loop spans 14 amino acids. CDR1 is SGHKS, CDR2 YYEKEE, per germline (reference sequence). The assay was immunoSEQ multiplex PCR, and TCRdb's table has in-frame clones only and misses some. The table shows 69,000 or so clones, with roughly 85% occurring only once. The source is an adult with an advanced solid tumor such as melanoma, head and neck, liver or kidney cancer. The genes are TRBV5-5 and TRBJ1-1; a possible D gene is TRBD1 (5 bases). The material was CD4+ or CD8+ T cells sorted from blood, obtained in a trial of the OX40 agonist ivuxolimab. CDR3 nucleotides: TGTGCCAGCGAACGTCGTGGGGGTAACACTGAAGCTTTCTTT. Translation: CASERRGGNTEAFF.